Presented here are 21 T cell receptor beta chains from one specimen sequenced in a study of T-cell reconstitution after alpha-beta-depleted transplantation in children. The library targeted TCRbeta and was prepared with unique molecular identifiers. MiXCR, applied by TCRdb to the PCR reads, yields one record per CDR3 protein. The sample carries hundreds of thousands of distinct CDR3 sequences, 10% to 13% recorded once. The specimen comprised PBMCs from the stem cell graft donor, sampled from the stem cell graft. The receptor source for this set is a human donor who donated a stem cell graft to a child with acute myeloid leukemia.

Only a few counts were recorded for this clonotype. The chain joins TRBV12-3 or TRBV12-4 to TRBJ2-7, with TRBD1 as a possible D gene (6 bases). The CDR3 is made up of 13 amino acids. V gave up 7 bases and J gave up 6 bases, with 16 bases separating them. This CDR3 is CASNNRAGGEQYF. In DNA, the CDR3 is TGTGCCAGCAATAACAGGGCTGGGGGCGAGCAGTACTTC.

This clonotype is a singleton in its sample. This chain links TRBV9 with TRBJ2-5; D is perhaps TRBD2 (6 bases). V was shortened by 4 bases and J by 4 bases, with 17 bases between the two germline ends. This CDR3 region has 15 residues. Germline CDR1 and CDR2: SGDLS and YYNGEE. The CDR3 region has the DNA TGTGCCAGCAGCACTTCCTCGTTCGGGAGAGAGACCCAGTACTTC. Its protein product is CASSTSSFGRETQYF.

This clonotype was observed a few times. V and J are TRBV5-1 and TRBJ1-1; D not resolved. The V end lost 0 bases, the J end lost 3 bases, and 15 bases lay between the germline ends. The CDR3 sequence is 16 residues long. CDR1 and CDR2 (germline): SGHRS, YFSETQ. In nucleotides, the CDR3 is TGCGCCAGCAGCTTGGTGCTACAGTTGACTGACACTGAAGCTTTCTTT. Amino acids: CASSLVLQLTDTEAFF.

J is TRBJ2-3 and V is TRBV5-6; no firm D call. The CDR3 covers 16 residues. Germline values: CDR1 SGHDT, CDR2 YYEEEE. Trimming removed 1 base at V and 2 bases at J, with 14 bases between. DNA of the CDR3: TGTGCCAGCAGCTTGCGTCCGGGCGCCGTCACAGATACGCAGTATTTT. Protein product: CASSLRPGAVTDTQYF.

This clonotype has only a few counts. The V and J genes are TRBV7-6 and TRBJ2-1; 8 nucleotides match TRBD2. CDR1 and CDR2 (germline): SGHVS, FNYEAQ. V dropped 5 bases and J dropped 7; count of bases not matched to a gene: 10. The CDR3 extends over 15 amino acids. CDR3 DNA sequence: TGTGCCAGCAGCGGAAGACTAGCGCCCAGAAATGAGCAGTTCTTC. Amino acids: CASSGRLAPRNEQFF.

This clonotype appeared a few times. The chain's CDR3 is CASSQVAGGAGELFF. The CDR3 DNA follows: TGTGCCAGCAGCCAAGTAGCGGGAGGTGCCGGGGAGCTGTTTTTT. The rearrangement uses TRBV3-1 and TRBJ2-2; 10 bases fit TRBD2. CDR1 is LGHDT, CDR2 YNNKEL, per germline (reference sequence). This CDR3 has 15 amino acids. V lost 1 base, J lost 6 bases, and 2 bases stayed unmatched.

This clonotype was counted at least ten times. The V call is TRBV6-5, the J call TRBJ2-2; the D is unclear. The germline V gene encodes CDR1 MNHEY and CDR2 SVGAGI. CDR3 size: 13 residues. Trimming left V 5 bases short and J 7 bases short, with 11 bases between. The CDR3: CASSPLRGGELFF. The CDR3 nucleotides read TGTGCCAGCAGTCCACTTCGCGGCGGGGAGCTGTTTTTT.

V is TRBV15 and J is TRBJ1-2; D is uncertain. The V gene lost 0 bases and the J gene lost 0 bases, with 8 bases spanning the gap. The CDR3 runs 15 residues. The germline gives CDR1 LNHNV, CDR2 YYDKDF (reference sequence). CDR3 in amino acids: CATSRDGGPNYGYTF. CDR3 in DNA: TGTGCCACCAGCAGAGATGGAGGACCTAACTATGGCTACACCTTC. Combining the CDR3 with reference TRBV15 and TRBJ1-2 gives the whole variable domain DAMVIQNPRYQVTQFGKPVTLSCSQTLNHNVMYWYQQKSSQAPKLLFHYYDKDFNNEADTPDNFQSRRPNTSFCFLDIRSPGLGDTAMYLCATSRDGGPNYGYTFGSGTRLTVV.

This clonotype was detected many times. V usage is TRBV4-2 and J usage is TRBJ2-1; 9 positions match TRBD2. This CDR3 region has 16 residues. Germline V gives CDR1 LGHNA, CDR2 YNFKEQ. J was trimmed by 5 bases and V by 2 bases; bases with no gene match: 7. CDR3 region: CASSQPGVAGDNEQFF. The CDR3 coding sequence is TGTGCCAGCAGCCAACCCGGGGTAGCGGGAGACAATGAGCAGTTCTTC.

The chain has TRBV11-2 and TRBJ2-2, with TRBD2 matching 16 bases. The CDR3 has 17 residues. Trimming cost V 5 bases and J 5 bases; bases outside gene matches: 5. CDR1 and CDR2 from the germline V gene are SGHAT and FQNNGV. The DNA of the CDR3 is TGTGCCAGCAGCCCGGGGACTAGCGGGAGGGCGACCGGGGAGCTGTTTTTT. Translation gives CASSPGTSGRATGELFF. Looking up the rest from reference TRBV11-2 and TRBJ2-2 gives the full variable domain: EAGVAQSPRYKIIEKRQSVAFWCNPISGHATLYWYQQILGQGPKLLIQFQNNGVVDDSQLPKDRFSAERLKGVDSTLKIQPAKLEDSAVYLCASSPGTSGRATGELFFGEGSRLTVL.

Many counts were recorded for this clonotype. This chain joins TRBV20-1 and TRBJ1-2; TRBD1 agrees at 7 bases. This CDR3 has 12 residues. Germline CDR1 DFQATT, CDR2 SNEGSKA (reference sequence). Germline trimming cut 6 bases from V and 8 bases from J; bases unmatched to any gene: 9. The CDR3 nucleotides read TGCAGTGCGCGACAGGGAATCGAGGGCTACACCTTC. Translated: CSARQGIEGYTF.

This clonotype was detected only a few times. J is TRBJ2-7 and V is TRBV5-1; a weak D match, TRBD1 (6 bases). CDR1 and CDR2 (germline): SGHRS, YFSETQ. V lost 2 bases to trimming and J lost 3 bases, with 15 bases between them. The CDR3 is 15 amino acids. CDR3 nucleotides: TGCGCCAGCAGCTTTACAGGGTCAGTATTCTACGAGCAGTACTTC. Protein sequence: CASSFTGSVFYEQYF.

The V call is TRBV12-3 or TRBV12-4, the J call TRBJ2-7, with 9 bases identical to TRBD1. J gave up 4 bases and V 6 bases, and 4 bases lay outside the gene matches. This CDR3 has 13 residues. The CDR3 protein is CASRHRGRYEQYF. The CDR3 DNA reads TGTGCCAGCAGACACAGGGGGCGGTACGAGCAGTACTTC.

There are many counts of this clonotype. The V gene is TRBV24-1, the J gene TRBJ2-3; a weak D match, TRBD2 (6 bases). This CDR3 contains 16 residues. From germline, CDR1 is KGHDR and CDR2 SFDVKD. Deletions cut 3 bases from V and 2 bases from J, with 14 bases between. The CDR3 protein is CATSDPDGGYTDTQYF. CDR3 in DNA: TGTGCCACCAGTGATCCGGACGGGGGATACACAGATACGCAGTATTTT.

This rearrangement joins TRBV20-1 to TRBJ2-1; 10 positions match TRBD2. V shed 3 bases and J 6 bases; nucleotides not matched to a gene: 8. The CDR3 is 15 residues long. CDR1 and CDR2 (germline): DFQATT, SNEGSKA (reference sequence). Written as DNA, the CDR3 is TGCAGTGCTAGCACCCGGACTAGCGGTAGCAATGAGCAGTTCTTC. Translation: CSASTRTSGSNEQFF.

This clonotype was seen repeatedly, ten times or more. The chain is built from TRBV11-2 and TRBJ2-1; TRBD1 matches at 9 bases. The CDR3 is 15 residues long. V shed 6 bases, J shed 1 base, and the junction held 4 bases outside the gene matches. Per germline, CDR1 SGHAT and CDR2 FQNNGV. CDR3 sequence reads: CASSLDRGSYNEQFF. CDR3 nucleotide sequence: TGTGCCAGCAGTTTGGACAGGGGATCCTACAATGAGCAGTTCTTC.

Only a few counts were recorded for this clonotype. The rearrangement joins TRBV20-1 to TRBJ1-2, with D perhaps matching TRBD1 (6 bases). Trimming took off 2 bases at V and 4 bases at J, with 14 bases between the two ends. This CDR3 has 14 residues. Per germline, CDR1 DFQATT and CDR2 SNEGSKA (reference sequence). CDR3 DNA sequence: TGCAGTGCTAGACAACAGGGAGTACTCTATGGCTACACCTTC. This gives the protein CSARQQGVLYGYTF.

This clonotype has ten or more counts. The chain uses TRBV28 and TRBJ1-3; the D is unclear. The V end lost 6 bases, the J end lost 3 bases, and 15 bases lay between the germline ends. Germline V lookup: CDR1 MDHEN, CDR2 SYDVKM. The CDR3 has 15 residues. DNA for the CDR3: TGTGCCAGCAGCCCCCCTGGGAGTCGTGGAAACACCATATATTTT. Amino acid sequence: CASSPPGSRGNTIYF.

The chain joins TRBV7-3 to TRBJ2-1, with 8 bases fitting TRBD2. Trimming cost V 5 bases and J 5 bases; bases outside gene matches: 5. The CDR3 length is 14 residues. In germline, CDR1 is SGHTA, CDR2 FQGTGA. This CDR3 reads CASSIRGGDNEQFF. The CDR3, as DNA: TGTGCCAGCAGCATTCGGGGGGGGGACAATGAGCAGTTCTTC.

This clonotype was seen a handful of times. This chain joins TRBV7-9 and TRBJ2-1, with D perhaps TRBD1 (6 bases). The germline CDR1 and CDR2 sequences are SEHNR and FQNEAQ (reference sequence). This CDR3 is built from 13 residues. The V end was cut by 2 bases, the J end by 9 bases, with 11 bases between. CDR3 sequence: CASSLIEGVEQFF. The CDR3 bases are TGTGCCAGCAGCTTAATCGAGGGGGTTGAGCAGTTCTTC.

The chain links TRBV6-1 to TRBJ2-3; D ambiguous. This CDR3 has 13 residues. Trimming took 0 bases from V and 2 from J, leaving 3 bases between them. Germline V gene sequence: CDR1 MNHNS, CDR2 SASEGT. The CDR3 sequence: CASSEAYTDTQYF. The CDR3 DNA sequence: TGTGCCAGCAGTGAAGCCTACACAGATACGCAGTATTTT.